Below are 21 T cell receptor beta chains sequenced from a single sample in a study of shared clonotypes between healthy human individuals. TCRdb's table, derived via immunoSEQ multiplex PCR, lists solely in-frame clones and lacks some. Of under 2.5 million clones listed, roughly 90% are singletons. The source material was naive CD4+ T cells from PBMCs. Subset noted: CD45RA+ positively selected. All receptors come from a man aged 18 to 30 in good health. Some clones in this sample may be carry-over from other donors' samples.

The CDR3, as DNA: TGTGCCAGCAGCCCCAACAGGGGTGGGAGTACTGAAGCTTTCTTT. Its translation is CASSPNRGGSTEAFF. The V and J genes are TRBV9 and TRBJ1-1; TRBD1 agrees at 7 bases. The V and J ends lost 4 bases and 5 bases, in that order; junction bases with no gene match: 11. The CDR3 runs 15 residues. Germline V gives CDR1 SGDLS, CDR2 YYNGEE. Supplemented by reference TRBV9 and TRBJ1-1, the full variable domain reads DSGVTQTPKHLITATGQRVTLRCSPRSGDLSVYWYQQSLDQGLQFLIQYYNGEERAKGNILERFSAQQFPDLHSELNLSSLELGDSALYFCASSPNRGGSTEAFFGQGTRLTVV.

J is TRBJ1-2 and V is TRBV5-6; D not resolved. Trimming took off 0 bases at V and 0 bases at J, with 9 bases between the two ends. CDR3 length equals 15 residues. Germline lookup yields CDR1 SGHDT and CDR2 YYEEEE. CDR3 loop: CASSLVPIANYGYTF. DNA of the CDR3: TGTGCCAGCAGCTTGGTACCAATCGCTAACTATGGCTACACCTTC.

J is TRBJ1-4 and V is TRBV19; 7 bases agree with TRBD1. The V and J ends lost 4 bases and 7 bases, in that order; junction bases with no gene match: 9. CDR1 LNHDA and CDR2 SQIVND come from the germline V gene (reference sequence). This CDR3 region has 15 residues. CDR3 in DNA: TGTGCCAGTAGTAAACGACAGGGCCCCTCTGAAAAACTGTTTTTT. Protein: CASSKRQGPSEKLFF.

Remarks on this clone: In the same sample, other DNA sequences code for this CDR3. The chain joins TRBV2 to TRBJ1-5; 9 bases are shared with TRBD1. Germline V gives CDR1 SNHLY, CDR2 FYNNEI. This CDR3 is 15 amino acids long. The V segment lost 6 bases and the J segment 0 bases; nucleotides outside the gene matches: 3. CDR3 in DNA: TGTGCCAGCAGGGGGGACAGGGCTAGCAATCAGCCCCAGCATTTT. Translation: CASRGDRASNQPQHF.

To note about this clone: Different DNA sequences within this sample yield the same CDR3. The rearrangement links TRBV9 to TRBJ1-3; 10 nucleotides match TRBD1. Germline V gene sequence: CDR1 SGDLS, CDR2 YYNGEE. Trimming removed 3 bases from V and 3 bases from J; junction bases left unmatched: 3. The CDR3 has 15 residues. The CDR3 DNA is TGTGCCAGCAGCGCCGGACAGGGGGTTGGAAACACCATATATTTT. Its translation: CASSAGQGVGNTIYF.

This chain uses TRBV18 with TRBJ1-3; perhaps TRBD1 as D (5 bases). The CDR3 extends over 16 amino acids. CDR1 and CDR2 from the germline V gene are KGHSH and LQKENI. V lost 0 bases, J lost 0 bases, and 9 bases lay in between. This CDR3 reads CASSPPGAHSGNTIYF. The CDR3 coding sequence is TGTGCCAGCTCACCACCAGGGGCTCACTCTGGAAACACCATATATTTT.

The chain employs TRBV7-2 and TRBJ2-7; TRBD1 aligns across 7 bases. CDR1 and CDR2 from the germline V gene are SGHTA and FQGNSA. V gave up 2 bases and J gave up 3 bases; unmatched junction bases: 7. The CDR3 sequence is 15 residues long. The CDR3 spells CASSLTQGKGYEQYF. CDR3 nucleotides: TGTGCCAGCAGCTTAACACAGGGGAAAGGCTACGAGCAGTACTTC.

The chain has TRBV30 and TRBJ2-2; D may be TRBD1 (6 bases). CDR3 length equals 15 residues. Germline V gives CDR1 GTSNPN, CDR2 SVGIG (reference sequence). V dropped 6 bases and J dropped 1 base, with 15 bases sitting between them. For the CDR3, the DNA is TGTGCCTGCCAATACAAGGGACAGAACACCGGGGAGCTGTTTTTT. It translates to CACQYKGQNTGELFF.

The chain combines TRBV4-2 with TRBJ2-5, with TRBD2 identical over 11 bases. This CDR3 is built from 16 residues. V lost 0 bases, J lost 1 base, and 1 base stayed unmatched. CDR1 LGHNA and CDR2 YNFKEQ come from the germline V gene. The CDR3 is CASSQDSGRAQETQYF. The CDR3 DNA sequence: TGTGCCAGCAGCCAAGATAGCGGGAGGGCCCAAGAGACCCAGTACTTC.

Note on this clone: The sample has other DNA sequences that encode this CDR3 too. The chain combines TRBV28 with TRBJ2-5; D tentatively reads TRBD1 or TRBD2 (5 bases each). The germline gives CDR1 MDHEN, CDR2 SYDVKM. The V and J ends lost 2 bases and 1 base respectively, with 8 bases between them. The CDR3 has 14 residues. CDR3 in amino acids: CASSLPGPQETQYF. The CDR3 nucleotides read TGTGCCAGCAGTTTACCGGGACCCCAAGAGACCCAGTACTTC.

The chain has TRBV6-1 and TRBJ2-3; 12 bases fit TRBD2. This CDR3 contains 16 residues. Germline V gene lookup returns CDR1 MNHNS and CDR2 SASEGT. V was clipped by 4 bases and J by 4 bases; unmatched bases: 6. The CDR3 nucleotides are TGTGCCAGCAGTGCGACTAGCGGGAGAGCGGCAGATACGCAGTATTTT. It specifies CASSATSGRAADTQYF.

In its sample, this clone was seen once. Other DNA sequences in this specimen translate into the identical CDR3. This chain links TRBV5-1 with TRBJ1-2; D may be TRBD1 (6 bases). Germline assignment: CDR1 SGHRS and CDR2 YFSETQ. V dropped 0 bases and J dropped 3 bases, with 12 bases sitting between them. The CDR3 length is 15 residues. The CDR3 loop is CASSLGRGLDYGYTF. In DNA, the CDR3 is TGCGCCAGCAGCTTGGGTCGGGGGCTCGACTATGGCTACACCTTC. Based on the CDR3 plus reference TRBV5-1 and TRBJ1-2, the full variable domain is KAGVTQTPRYLIKTRGQQVTLSCSPISGHRSVSWYQQTPGQGLQFLFEYFSETQRNKGNFPGRFSGRQFSNSRSEMNVSTLELGDSALYLCASSLGRGLDYGYTFGSGTRLTVV.

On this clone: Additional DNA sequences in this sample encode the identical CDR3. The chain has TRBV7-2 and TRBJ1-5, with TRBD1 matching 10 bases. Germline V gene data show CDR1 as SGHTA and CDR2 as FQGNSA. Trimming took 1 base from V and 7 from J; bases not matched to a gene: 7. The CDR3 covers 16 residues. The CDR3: CASSLVGTGVGQPQHF. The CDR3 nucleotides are TGTGCCAGCAGCTTAGTTGGGACAGGGGTAGGACAGCCCCAGCATTTT.

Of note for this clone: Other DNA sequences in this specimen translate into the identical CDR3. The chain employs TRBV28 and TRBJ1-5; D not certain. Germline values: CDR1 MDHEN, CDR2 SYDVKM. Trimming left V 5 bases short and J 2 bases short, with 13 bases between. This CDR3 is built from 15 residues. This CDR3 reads CASSTRQGGNQPQHF. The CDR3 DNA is TGTGCCAGCAGTACCCGACAAGGAGGCAATCAGCCCCAGCATTTT.

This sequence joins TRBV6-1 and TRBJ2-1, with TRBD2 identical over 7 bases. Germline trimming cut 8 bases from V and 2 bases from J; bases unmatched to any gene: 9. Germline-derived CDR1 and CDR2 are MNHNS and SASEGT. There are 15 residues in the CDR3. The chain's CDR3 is CASFSAGITYNEQFF. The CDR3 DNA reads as TGTGCCAGCTTCTCAGCGGGAATAACCTACAATGAGCAGTTCTTC.

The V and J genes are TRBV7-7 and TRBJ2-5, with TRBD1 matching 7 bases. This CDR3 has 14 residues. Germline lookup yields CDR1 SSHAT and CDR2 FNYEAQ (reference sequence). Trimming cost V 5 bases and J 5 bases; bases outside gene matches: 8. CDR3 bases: TGTGCCAGCAGCGTCGGACAGGATGGGGAGACCCAGTACTTC. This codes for CASSVGQDGETQYF.

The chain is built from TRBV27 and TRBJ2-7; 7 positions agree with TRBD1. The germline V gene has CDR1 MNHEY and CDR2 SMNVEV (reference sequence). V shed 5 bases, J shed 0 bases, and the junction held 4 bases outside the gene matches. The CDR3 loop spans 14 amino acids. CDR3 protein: CASSMDRSSYEQYF. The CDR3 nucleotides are TGTGCCAGCAGTATGGACAGGAGCTCCTACGAGCAGTACTTC.

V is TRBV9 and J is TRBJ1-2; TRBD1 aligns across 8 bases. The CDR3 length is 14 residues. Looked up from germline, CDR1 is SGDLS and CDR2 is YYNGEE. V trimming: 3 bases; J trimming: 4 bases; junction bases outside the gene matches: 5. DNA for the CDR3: TGTGCCAGCAGCGCGACAGGGGCCCCCTATGGCTACACCTTC. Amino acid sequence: CASSATGAPYGYTF.

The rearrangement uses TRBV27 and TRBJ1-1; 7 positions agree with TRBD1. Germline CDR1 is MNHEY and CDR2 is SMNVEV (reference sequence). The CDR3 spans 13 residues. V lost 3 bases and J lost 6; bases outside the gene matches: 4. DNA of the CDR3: TGTGCCAGCAGTTTTCGGGACAGCTCTGAAGCTTTCTTT. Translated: CASSFRDSSEAFF.

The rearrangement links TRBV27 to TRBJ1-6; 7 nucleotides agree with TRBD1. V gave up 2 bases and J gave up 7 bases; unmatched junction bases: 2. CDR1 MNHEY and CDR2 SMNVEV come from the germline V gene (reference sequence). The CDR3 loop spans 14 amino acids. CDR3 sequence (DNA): TGTGCCAGCAGTTTAGGACAGGCCAATTCACCCCTCCACTTT. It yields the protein CASSLGQANSPLHF.

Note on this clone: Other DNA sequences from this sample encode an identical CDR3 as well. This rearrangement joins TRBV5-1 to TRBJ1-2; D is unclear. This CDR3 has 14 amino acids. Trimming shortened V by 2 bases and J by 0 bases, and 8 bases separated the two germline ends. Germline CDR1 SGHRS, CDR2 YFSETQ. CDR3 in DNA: TGCGCCAGCAGCTTAGAGGGCTCTAACTATGGCTACACCTTC. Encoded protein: CASSLEGSNYGYTF.